This T cell receptor beta chain stems from a study of Graves' ophthalmopathy and Graves' hyperthyroidism. Establishment of the diagnosis relied upon clinical symptoms, serum thyroxine, TRAb, thyroid ultrasound and orbital computed tomography. CDR3 regions of TCR beta were amplified from RNA transcripts. HTBI primers were employed in first-round RT-PCR, then a second-round multiplex PCR followed. Each CDR3 protein gets one entry after TCRdb re-called the multiplex PCR reads with MiXCR. The table shows roughly 220,000 distinct CDR3 sequences, with 45% occurring only once. Trimming removed 6 bases from V and 7 bases from J, with 13 bases in between. Germline values: CDR1 SNHLY, CDR2 FYNNEI. This CDR3 region has 12 residues.

Sequencing used peripheral blood. This clonotype originated in an adult man with Graves' ophthalmopathy. The chain uses TRBV2 and TRBJ2-7, with a weak D call TRBD2 (6 bases). The CDR3 sequence is CASSALAGEQYF. The CDR3 bases are TGTGCCAGCAGCGCCTTGGCGGGGGAGCAGTACTTC.